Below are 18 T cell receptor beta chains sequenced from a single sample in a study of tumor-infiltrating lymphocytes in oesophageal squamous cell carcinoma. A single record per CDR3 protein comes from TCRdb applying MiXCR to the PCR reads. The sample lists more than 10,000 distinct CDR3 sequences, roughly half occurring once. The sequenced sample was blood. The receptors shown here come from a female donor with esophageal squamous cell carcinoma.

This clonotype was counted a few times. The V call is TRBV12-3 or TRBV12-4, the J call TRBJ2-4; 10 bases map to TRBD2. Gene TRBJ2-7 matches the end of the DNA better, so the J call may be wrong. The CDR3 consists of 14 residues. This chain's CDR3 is CASSLAGAIHEQYF. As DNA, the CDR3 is TGTGCCAGCAGCCTAGCGGGAGCCATCCACGAGCAGTACTTC.

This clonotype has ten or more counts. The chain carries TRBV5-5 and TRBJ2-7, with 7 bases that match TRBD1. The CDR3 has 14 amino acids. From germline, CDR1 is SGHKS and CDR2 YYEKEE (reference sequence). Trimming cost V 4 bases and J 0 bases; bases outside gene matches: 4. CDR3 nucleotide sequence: TGTGCCAGCAGCCTTACAGGGGACTCCTACGAGCAGTACTTC. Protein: CASSLTGDSYEQYF.

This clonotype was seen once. CDR3 DNA: TGTGCCAGCAGCACATTCAGGGCGGGAGGACTCAATGAGCAGTACTTC. This encodes CASSTFRAGGLNEQYF. This chain uses TRBV7-9 with TRBJ2-7, with 8 nucleotides matching TRBD2. The CDR3 extends over 16 amino acids. The V and J ends lost 5 bases and 7 bases, in that order; junction bases with no gene match: 16. The germline V gene encodes CDR1 SEHNR and CDR2 FQNEAQ (reference sequence). The full variable domain, rest sourced from reference TRBV7-9 and TRBJ2-7, is DTGVSQNPRHKITKRGQNVTFRCDPISEHNRLYWYRQTLGQGPEFLTYFQNEAQLEKSRLLSDRFSAERPKGSFSTLEIQRTEQGDSAMYLCASSTFRAGGLNEQYFGPGTRLTVT.

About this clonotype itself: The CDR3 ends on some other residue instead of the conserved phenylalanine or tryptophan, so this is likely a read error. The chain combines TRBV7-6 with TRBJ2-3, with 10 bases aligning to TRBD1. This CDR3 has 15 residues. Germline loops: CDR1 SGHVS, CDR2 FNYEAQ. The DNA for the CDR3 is TGTGTCAGCAGCTTTCCGGGACAGGGGTTAGATACGCAGTATATT. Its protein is CVSSFPGQGLDTQYI.

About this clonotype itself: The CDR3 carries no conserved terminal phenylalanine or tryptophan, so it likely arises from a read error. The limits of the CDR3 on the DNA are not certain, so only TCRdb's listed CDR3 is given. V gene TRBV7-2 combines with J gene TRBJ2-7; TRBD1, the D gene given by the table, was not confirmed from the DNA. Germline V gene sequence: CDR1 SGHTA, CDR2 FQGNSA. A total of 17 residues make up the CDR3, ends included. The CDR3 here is CASSLARTASYEQYFGA.

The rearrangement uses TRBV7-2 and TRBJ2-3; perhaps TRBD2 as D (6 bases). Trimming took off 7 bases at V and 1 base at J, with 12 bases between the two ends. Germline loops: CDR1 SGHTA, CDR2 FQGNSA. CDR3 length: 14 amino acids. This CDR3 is CASNPEGRTDTQYF. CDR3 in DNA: TGTGCCAGCAACCCGGAGGGCCGCACAGATACGCAGTATTTT.

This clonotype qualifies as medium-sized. The CDR3 nucleotides are TGTGCCAGCAGTGAAACCCATAGCAATCAGCCCCAGCATTTT. Amino acid sequence: CASSETHSNQPQHF. The rearrangement links TRBV6-1 to TRBJ1-5; D remains unclear. The length of the CDR3 is 14 residues. The V gene lost 2 bases and the J gene lost 0 bases, with 5 bases spanning the gap. CDR1 is MNHNS, CDR2 SASEGT, per germline.

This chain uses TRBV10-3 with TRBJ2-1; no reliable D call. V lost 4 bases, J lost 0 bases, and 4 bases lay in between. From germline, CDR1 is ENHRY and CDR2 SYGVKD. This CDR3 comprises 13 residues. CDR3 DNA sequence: TGTGCCATCAGTGTTCGCTCCTACAATGAGCAGTTCTTC. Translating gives CAISVRSYNEQFF.

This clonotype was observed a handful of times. CDR3 nucleotides: TGTGCCAGCAGTTTAGTGAATCTAGACGACGAGCAGTACTTC. This translates into CASSLVNLDDEQYF. The chain carries TRBV12-3 or TRBV12-4 and TRBJ2-7, with unresolved D. This CDR3 comprises 14 residues. The V end lost 1 base, the J end lost 5 bases, and 12 bases lay between the germline ends.

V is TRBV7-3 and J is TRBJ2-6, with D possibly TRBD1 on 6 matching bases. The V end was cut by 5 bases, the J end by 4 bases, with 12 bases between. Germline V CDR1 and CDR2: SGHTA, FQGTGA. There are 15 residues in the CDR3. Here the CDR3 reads CASSVTGSGANVLTF. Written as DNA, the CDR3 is TGTGCCAGCAGCGTCACAGGGAGCGGGGCCAACGTCCTGACTTTC.

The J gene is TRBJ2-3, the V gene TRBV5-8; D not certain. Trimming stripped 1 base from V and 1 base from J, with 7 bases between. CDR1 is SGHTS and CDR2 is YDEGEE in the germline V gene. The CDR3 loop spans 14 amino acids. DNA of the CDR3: TGTGCCAGCAGCTTGAGTCTCCGCACAGATACGCAGTATTTT. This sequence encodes CASSLSLRTDTQYF.

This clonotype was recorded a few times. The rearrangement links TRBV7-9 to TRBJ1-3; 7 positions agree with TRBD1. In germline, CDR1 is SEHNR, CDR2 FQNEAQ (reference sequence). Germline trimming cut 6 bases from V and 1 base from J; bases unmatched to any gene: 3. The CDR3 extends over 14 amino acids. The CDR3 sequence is CASSSGQSGNTIYF. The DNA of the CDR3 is TGTGCCAGCAGTTCGGGACAGTCTGGAAACACCATATATTTT.

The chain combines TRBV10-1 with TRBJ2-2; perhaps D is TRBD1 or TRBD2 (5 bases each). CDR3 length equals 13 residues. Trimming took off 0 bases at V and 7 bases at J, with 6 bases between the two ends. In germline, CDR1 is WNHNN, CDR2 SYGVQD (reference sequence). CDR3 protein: CASSESGVGELFF. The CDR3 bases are TGCGCCAGCAGTGAGTCGGGGGTCGGGGAGCTGTTTTTT.

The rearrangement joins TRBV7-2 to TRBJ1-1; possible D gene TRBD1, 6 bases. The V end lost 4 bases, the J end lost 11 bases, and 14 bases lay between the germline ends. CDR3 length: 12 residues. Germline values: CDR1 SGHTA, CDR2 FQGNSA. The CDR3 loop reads CASSWGDTPAFF. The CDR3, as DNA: TGTGCCAGCAGCTGGGGGGACACGCCTGCTTTCTTT.

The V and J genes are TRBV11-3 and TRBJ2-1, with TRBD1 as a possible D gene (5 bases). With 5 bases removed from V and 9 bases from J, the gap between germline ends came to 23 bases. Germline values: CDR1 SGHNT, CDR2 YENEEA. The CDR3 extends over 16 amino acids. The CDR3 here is CASSPSVQGNAAEQFF. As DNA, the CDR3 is TGTGCCAGCAGCCCTTCGGTCCAGGGTAACGCGGCTGAGCAGTTCTTC.

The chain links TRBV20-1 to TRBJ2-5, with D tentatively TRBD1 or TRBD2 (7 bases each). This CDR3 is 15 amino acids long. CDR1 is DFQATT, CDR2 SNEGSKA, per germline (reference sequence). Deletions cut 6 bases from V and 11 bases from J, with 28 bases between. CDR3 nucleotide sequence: TGCAGTGCCCAAGGGGGCGGGAGCTCCTACAATGAGCAGTACTTC. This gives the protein CSAQGGGSSYNEQYF.

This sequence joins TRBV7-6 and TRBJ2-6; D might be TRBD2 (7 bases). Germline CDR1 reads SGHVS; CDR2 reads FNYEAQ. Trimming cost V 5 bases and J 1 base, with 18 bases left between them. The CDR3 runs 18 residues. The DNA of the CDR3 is TGTGCCAGCAGCCGGGGGAGGGGGGTTCTTTCTGGGGCCAACGTCCTGACTTTC. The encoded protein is CASSRGRGVLSGANVLTF.

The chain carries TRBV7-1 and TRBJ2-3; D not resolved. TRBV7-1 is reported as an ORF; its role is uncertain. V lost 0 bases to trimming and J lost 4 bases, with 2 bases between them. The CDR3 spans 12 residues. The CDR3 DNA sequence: TGTGCCAGCAGCTCAGCATCAGATACGCAGTATTTT. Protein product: CASSSASDTQYF.